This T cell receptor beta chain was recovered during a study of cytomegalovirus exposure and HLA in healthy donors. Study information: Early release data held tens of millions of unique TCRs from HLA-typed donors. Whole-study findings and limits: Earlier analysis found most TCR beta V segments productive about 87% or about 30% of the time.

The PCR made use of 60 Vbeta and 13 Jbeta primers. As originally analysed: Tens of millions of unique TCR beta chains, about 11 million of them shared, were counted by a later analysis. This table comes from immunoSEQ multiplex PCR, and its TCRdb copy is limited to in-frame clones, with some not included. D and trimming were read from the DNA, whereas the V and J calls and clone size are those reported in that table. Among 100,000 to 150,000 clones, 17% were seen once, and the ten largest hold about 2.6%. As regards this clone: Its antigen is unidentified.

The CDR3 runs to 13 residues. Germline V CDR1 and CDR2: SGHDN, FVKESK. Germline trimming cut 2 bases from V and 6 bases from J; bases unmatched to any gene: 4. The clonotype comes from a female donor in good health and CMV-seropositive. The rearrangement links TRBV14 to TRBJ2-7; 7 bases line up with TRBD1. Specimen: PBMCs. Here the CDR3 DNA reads TGTGCCAGCAGCCAATCTACAGGGGTCGAGCAGTACTTC. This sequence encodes CASSQSTGVEQYF.